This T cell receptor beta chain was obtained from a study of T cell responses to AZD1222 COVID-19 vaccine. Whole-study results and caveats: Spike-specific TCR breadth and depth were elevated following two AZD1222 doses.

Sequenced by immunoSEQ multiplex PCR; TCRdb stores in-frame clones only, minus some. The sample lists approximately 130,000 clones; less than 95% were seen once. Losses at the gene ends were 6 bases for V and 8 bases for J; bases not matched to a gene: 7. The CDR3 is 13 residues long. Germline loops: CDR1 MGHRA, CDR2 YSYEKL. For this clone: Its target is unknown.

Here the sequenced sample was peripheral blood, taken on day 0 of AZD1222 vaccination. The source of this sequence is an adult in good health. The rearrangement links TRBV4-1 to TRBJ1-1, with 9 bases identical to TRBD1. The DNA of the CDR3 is TGCGCCAGCAGGTCAAGGGACAGGGACGAAGCTTTCTTT. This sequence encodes CASRSRDRDEAFF.